This TCR beta chain was identified in a study of T cells after yellow fever vaccination. Whole-study context: Preparation of fractions with low cell numbers was performed using SMART-Seq v4 Ultra Low Input.

TCRdb called the 5' RACE reads again in MiXCR, with one record for every CDR3 protein. The data hold some 500,000 distinct CDR3 sequences, with roughly 14% observed a single time. Note on this clonotype: Its specificity is not known.

General study points: Subsequent booster samples again held most clones from primary vaccination (96% CD4, about 85% CD8). On re-exposure, the response was weaker but peaked faster, at day 5 versus 15.

The germline V gene encodes CDR1 KGHSH and CDR2 LQKENI. The CDR3 spans 17 residues. V shed 7 bases, J shed 1 base, and the junction held 15 bases outside the gene matches. The source was PBMCs, collected on the day of the yellow fever booster vaccination. The source of this sequence is a man aged 30-40 years who received the YFV17D yellow fever vaccine. The V call is TRBV18, the J call TRBJ2-5, with 7 bases identical to TRBD2. The CDR3 DNA follows: TGTGCCAGCTTACCTGTTGGGACTACGAAACCCCAAGAGACCCAGTACTTC. Protein sequence: CASLPVGTTKPQETQYF. The full variable domain, in which reference TRBV18 and TRBJ2-5 provide the parts outside the CDR3, is NAGVMQNPRHLVRRRGQEARLRCSPMKGHSHVYWYRQLPEEGLKFMVYLQKENIIDESGMPKERFSAEFPKEGPSILRIQQVVRGDSAAYFCASLPVGTTKPQETQYFGPGTRLLVL.